These 30 T cell receptor beta chains share one sample of origin, sequenced in a study of blood T cell repertoires in COVID-19. TCRdb's table, derived via immunoSEQ multiplex PCR, lists solely in-frame clones and lacks some. The table shows about 230,000 clones, with over 80% occurring only once. Sequenced material: peripheral blood. These receptors were obtained from a woman aged 25 to 39 with COVID-19, enrolled during active disease.

In DNA, the CDR3 is TGTGCCAGCAGCCTCCCGGGGGGTACCTACGAGCAGTACTTC. As protein: CASSLPGGTYEQYF. The rearrangement joins TRBV6-2 or TRBV6-3 to TRBJ2-7, with TRBD2 identical over 7 bases. V dropped 6 bases and J dropped 2; count of bases not matched to a gene: 7. Germline V gives CDR1 MNHEY, CDR2 SVGEGT. The CDR3 sequence is 14 residues long.

The chain recombines TRBV7-7 with TRBJ2-5; D is possibly TRBD1 (7 bases). CDR3 length: 14 amino acids. The V end lost 4 bases, the J end lost 1 base, and 10 bases lay between the germline ends. Germline-derived CDR1 and CDR2 are SSHAT and FNYEAQ (reference sequence). In DNA, the CDR3 is TGTGCCAGCAGCTCAGGGGGGTCCCAAGAGACCCAGTACTTC. It is translated as CASSSGGSQETQYF.

The chain has TRBV7-2 and TRBJ2-1, with 7 bases aligning to TRBD2. Germline V CDR1 and CDR2: SGHTA, FQGNSA. V trimming: 0 bases; J trimming: 9 bases; junction bases outside the gene matches: 5. The CDR3 extends over 14 amino acids. The chain's CDR3 is CASSLAGGEGEQFF. CDR3 sequence (DNA): TGTGCCAGCAGCTTAGCGGGGGGGGAGGGTGAGCAGTTCTTC.

This clone was seen more than once but under ten times. The rearrangement uses TRBV19 and TRBJ2-2, with D tentatively TRBD2 (6 bases). Germline V gene sequence: CDR1 LNHDA, CDR2 SQIVND (reference sequence). The CDR3 contains 13 residues. V was shortened by 6 bases and J by 6 bases, with 11 bases between the two germline ends. CDR3 DNA sequence: TGTGCCAGTAGCGGGAGTCTATCCGGGGAGCTGTTTTTT. Protein product: CASSGSLSGELFF.

The V and J genes are TRBV2 and TRBJ1-1; tentatively, D is TRBD1 (5 bases). CDR1 is SNHLY and CDR2 is FYNNEI in the germline V gene. Trimming shortened V by 6 bases and J by 3 bases, and 11 bases separated the two germline ends. CDR3 length equals 13 residues. The CDR3 sequence: CASSPGWDTEAFF. Written as DNA, the CDR3 is TGTGCCAGCAGCCCAGGGTGGGACACTGAAGCTTTCTTT.

CDR3 amino acids: CASSGRVGQGTNEQFF. The CDR3 nucleotides read TGTGCCAGCAGCGGACGAGTGGGACAGGGCACCAATGAGCAGTTCTTC. The chain is built from TRBV11-2 and TRBJ2-1, with 9 bases matching TRBD1. This CDR3 is 16 amino acids long. Germline CDR1 is SGHAT and CDR2 is FQNNGV. The junction had 11 bases not matched to a gene; V was cut back by 5 bases and J by 6 bases.

The V call is TRBV7-9, the J call TRBJ1-2, with TRBD1 as a possible D gene (6 bases). V dropped 1 base and J dropped 8 bases, with 11 bases sitting between them. The CDR3 loop spans 13 amino acids. Germline values: CDR1 SEHNR, CDR2 FQNEAQ (reference sequence). The CDR3 DNA follows: TGTGCCAGCAGCTTAGAAACAGGGACGGGCTACACCTTC. It codes for CASSLETGTGYTF.

This clone appeared a single time. The chain combines TRBV7-7 with TRBJ2-1, with D unresolved. Germline-derived CDR1 and CDR2 are SSHAT and FNYEAQ (reference sequence). With 2 bases removed from V and 4 bases from J, the gap between germline ends came to 9 bases. The CDR3 is 14 amino acids. The CDR3 reads CASSLSNTYNEQFF. DNA for the CDR3: TGTGCCAGCAGCTTATCAAACACATACAATGAGCAGTTCTTC.

The chain recombines TRBV12-3 or TRBV12-4 with TRBJ1-2; D unclear. CDR3 length equals 13 residues. Trimming pared 2 bases from V and 2 bases from J, leaving 6 bases between. CDR3 residues: CASSLPGNYGYTF. The CDR3 nucleotides are TGTGCCAGCAGTTTACCGGGAAACTATGGCTACACCTTC.

On this clone itself: The sample carries other DNA sequences with the same CDR3. The J gene is TRBJ2-7, the V gene TRBV9; 7 bases are a match to TRBD2. This CDR3 comprises 14 residues. CDR1 is SGDLS and CDR2 is YYNGEE in the germline V gene. Trimming removed 0 bases from V and 2 bases from J; junction bases left unmatched: 2. The CDR3 is CASSVAGGTYEQYF. The CDR3 nucleotides read TGTGCCAGCAGCGTAGCGGGGGGTACCTACGAGCAGTACTTC.

This chain uses TRBV5-1 with TRBJ2-3; 9 positions match TRBD1. The CDR3 has 15 amino acids. V dropped 4 bases and J dropped 5; count of bases not matched to a gene: 8. Germline CDR1 and CDR2: SGHRS and YFSETQ. This CDR3 reads CASSQDRGSVDTQYF. The CDR3 DNA sequence: TGCGCCAGCAGCCAAGACAGGGGGTCGGTAGATACGCAGTATTTT.

This clone was counted only a few times. The CDR3 loop reads CASSPNPSSNQPQHF. The CDR3 bases are TGTGCCAGCAGCCCGAACCCGTCCAGTAATCAGCCCCAGCATTTT. This chain links TRBV5-5 with TRBJ1-5; unclear D gene. Germline V gene data show CDR1 as SGHKS and CDR2 as YYEKEE (reference sequence). The V gene lost 4 bases and the J gene lost 4 bases, with 15 bases spanning the gap. This CDR3 region has 15 residues.

This clone was found a few times. CDR3 in DNA: TGTGCCAGCAGCCCTATTGGAGTTAACACCGGGGAGCTGTTTTTT. Its translation is CASSPIGVNTGELFF. The J gene is TRBJ2-2, the V gene TRBV5-4; D not certain. The CDR3 extends over 15 amino acids. Trimming shortened V by 4 bases and J by 2 bases, and 12 bases separated the two germline ends. The germline V gene encodes CDR1 SGHNT and CDR2 YYREEE (reference sequence).

This chain links TRBV6-2 or TRBV6-3 with TRBJ2-1, with TRBD2 matching over 7 bases. J lost 6 bases, V lost 6 bases, and 14 bases had no gene match. Germline assignment: CDR1 MNHEY and CDR2 SVGEGT. CDR3 length: 16 residues. The CDR3 here is CASSTRFASGGNEQFF. The CDR3 coding sequence is TGTGCCAGCAGCACCCGGTTTGCTAGCGGCGGCAATGAGCAGTTCTTC.

The CDR3 sequence: CASSQEVGATNYGYTF. The CDR3 DNA is TGCGCCAGCAGCCAAGAGGTAGGGGCGACTAACTATGGCTACACCTTC. This sequence joins TRBV4-3 and TRBJ1-2, with a weak D call TRBD1 (5 bases). Between the trimmed V and J ends, which lost 0 bases and 0 bases, there was a span of 11 bases. Germline lookup yields CDR1 LGHNA and CDR2 YSLEER. The CDR3 runs to 16 residues.

V gene TRBV25-1 combines with J gene TRBJ1-2; 8 nucleotides align to TRBD1. Germline trimming cut 3 bases from V and 7 bases from J; bases unmatched to any gene: 7. CDR1 is MGHDK and CDR2 is SYGVNS in the germline V gene. CDR3 size: 14 residues. The CDR3: CASSDPTGAGGYTF. CDR3 nucleotide sequence: TGTGCCAGCAGTGACCCGACAGGGGCGGGTGGCTACACCTTC.

The chain combines TRBV9 with TRBJ2-7; 9 bases agree with TRBD2. V shed 10 bases and J 4 bases; nucleotides not matched to a gene: 21. This CDR3 contains 17 residues. CDR1 is SGDLS and CDR2 is YYNGEE in the germline V gene. The CDR3 loop reads CAPDRFAGGPDWYEQYF. In nucleotides, the CDR3 is TGTGCCCCCGATCGGTTCGCGGGAGGGCCAGATTGGTACGAGCAGTACTTC. Based on the CDR3 plus reference TRBV9 and TRBJ2-7, the full variable domain is DSGVTQTPKHLITATGQRVTLRCSPRSGDLSVYWYQQSLDQGLQFLIQYYNGEERAKGNILERFSAQQFPDLHSELNLSSLELGDSALYFCAPDRFAGGPDWYEQYFGPGTRLTVT.

The chain carries TRBV4-3 and TRBJ2-1, with D possibly matching TRBD2 (5 bases). The V and J ends lost 4 bases and 1 base respectively, with 14 bases between them. The V gene's germline CDR1 is LGHNA and CDR2 YSLEER. The CDR3 has 16 residues. CDR3 in DNA: TGCGCCAGCAGCCCAGGACTTCGGGCGTCCTACAATGAGCAGTTCTTC. Protein sequence: CASSPGLRASYNEQFF.

The gene calls are TRBV2 and TRBJ2-5; 7 positions agree with TRBD2. CDR3 length: 13 residues. V gave up 5 bases and J gave up 5 bases; unmatched junction bases: 5. CDR1 and CDR2 from the germline V gene are SNHLY and FYNNEI. The CDR3 is CASSSSGGETQYF. CDR3 in DNA: TGTGCCAGCAGTTCTTCCGGGGGGGAGACCCAGTACTTC.

The genes are TRBV25-1 and TRBJ1-2; TRBD1 might be the D (5 bases). There are 16 residues in the CDR3. Germline lookup yields CDR1 MGHDK and CDR2 SYGVNS. The V gene lost 3 bases and the J gene lost 4 bases, with 18 bases spanning the gap. The CDR3 spells CASSDTTKGALYGYTF. DNA for the CDR3: TGTGCCAGCAGTGACACCACCAAAGGGGCCCTCTATGGCTACACCTTC.

The chain uses TRBV5-6 and TRBJ1-5, with 7 bases matching TRBD1. CDR3 size: 13 residues. V trimming: 4 bases; J trimming: 6 bases; junction bases outside the gene matches: 4. Germline CDR1 reads SGHDT; CDR2 reads YYEEEE. The CDR3 region has the DNA TGTGCCAGCAGCGCCACAGGGGTTCAGCCCCAGCATTTT. It specifies CASSATGVQPQHF.

V and J are TRBV19 and TRBJ2-2, with 11 bases aligning to TRBD2. Germline loops: CDR1 LNHDA, CDR2 SQIVND (reference sequence). CDR3 size: 21 residues. V trimming: 7 bases; J trimming: 5 bases; junction bases outside the gene matches: 24. The CDR3 DNA is TGTGCCAGTAACGGTGGTAGCGGGAGGGCCCGGTACATGGAGGGTACCGGGGAGCTGTTTTTT. Encoded protein: CASNGGSGRARYMEGTGELFF.

This sequence joins TRBV9 and TRBJ1-4; D unclear. CDR3 size: 15 residues. Germline assignment: CDR1 SGDLS and CDR2 YYNGEE. Trimming cost V 0 bases and J 5 bases, with 11 bases left between them. CDR3: CASSVGTAQNEKLFF. As DNA, the CDR3 is TGTGCCAGCAGCGTAGGAACAGCCCAGAATGAAAAACTGTTTTTT.

The genes are TRBV4-2 and TRBJ2-7, with 10 bases that match TRBD2. Per the germline V gene, CDR1 is LGHNA and CDR2 is YNFKEQ. V shed 0 bases and J 4 bases; nucleotides not matched to a gene: 9. The CDR3 has 17 residues. The CDR3 DNA follows: TGTGCCAGCAGCCAAGACCCAGCCCTAGCGGGGGATTACGAGCAGTACTTC. It yields the protein CASSQDPALAGDYEQYF.

The chain couples TRBV5-1 to TRBJ2-7; 8 nucleotides line up with TRBD2. The CDR3 runs to 13 residues. Germline V gene lookup returns CDR1 SGHRS and CDR2 YFSETQ. The trim removed 1 base at V and 6 bases at J, leaving 3 bases unmatched. CDR3 protein: CASSLPGGAEQYF. The DNA for the CDR3 is TGCGCCAGCAGCTTGCCGGGGGGGGCCGAGCAGTACTTC.

This clone appeared once. This chain links TRBV9 with TRBJ1-2; D call uncertain. V lost 2 bases and J lost 4, with 9 bases in between. The CDR3 runs 13 residues. CDR1 and CDR2 from the germline V gene are SGDLS and YYNGEE. DNA for the CDR3: TGTGCCAGCAGCGTGGGCCTACCCTATGGCTACACCTTC. Translated: CASSVGLPYGYTF.

The chain combines TRBV7-6 with TRBJ2-6, with 15 bases lining up with TRBD2. Germline trimming cut 5 bases from V and 1 base from J; bases unmatched to any gene: 6. From germline, CDR1 is SGHVS and CDR2 FNYEAQ. The CDR3 spans 19 residues. CDR3 region: CASSLRTSGGASGANVLTF. In DNA, the CDR3 is TGTGCCAGCAGCCTGCGGACTAGCGGGGGGGCTTCTGGGGCCAACGTCCTGACTTTC.

The chain combines TRBV4-2 with TRBJ2-3; weak D call: TRBD2 (6 bases). There are 17 residues in the CDR3. Germline values: CDR1 LGHNA, CDR2 YNFKEQ. Trimming cost V 2 bases and J 1 base, with 16 bases left between them. CDR3 nucleotide sequence: TGTGCCAGCAGCCAAACCCAGGAGGGCCGCGGCACAGATACGCAGTATTTT. This gives the protein CASSQTQEGRGTDTQYF.

The rearrangement uses TRBV4-1 and TRBJ1-2, with TRBD1 as a possible D gene (6 bases). Germline V gives CDR1 MGHRA, CDR2 YSYEKL. V lost 1 base and J lost 8, with 20 bases in between. This CDR3 has 16 amino acids. CDR3 loop: CASSQGLGQGMGGYTF. The CDR3 nucleotides read TGCGCCAGCAGCCAAGGCTTAGGGCAGGGGATGGGCGGCTACACCTTC.

V usage is TRBV5-5 and J usage is TRBJ1-2; possibly TRBD1 for D (6 bases). This CDR3 has 13 amino acids. Germline CDR1 reads SGHKS; CDR2 reads YYEKEE (reference sequence). V lost 3 bases and J lost 0, with 6 bases in between. As DNA, the CDR3 is TGTGCCAGCAGCTGGACAGCTAACTATGGCTACACCTTC. Its protein product is CASSWTANYGYTF. Combining the CDR3 with reference TRBV5-5 and TRBJ1-2 gives the whole variable domain DAGVTQSPTHLIKTRGQQVTLRCSPISGHKSVSWYQQVLGQGPQFIFQYYEKEERGRGNFPDRFSARQFPNYSSELNVNALLLGDSALYLCASSWTANYGYTFGSGTRLTVV.